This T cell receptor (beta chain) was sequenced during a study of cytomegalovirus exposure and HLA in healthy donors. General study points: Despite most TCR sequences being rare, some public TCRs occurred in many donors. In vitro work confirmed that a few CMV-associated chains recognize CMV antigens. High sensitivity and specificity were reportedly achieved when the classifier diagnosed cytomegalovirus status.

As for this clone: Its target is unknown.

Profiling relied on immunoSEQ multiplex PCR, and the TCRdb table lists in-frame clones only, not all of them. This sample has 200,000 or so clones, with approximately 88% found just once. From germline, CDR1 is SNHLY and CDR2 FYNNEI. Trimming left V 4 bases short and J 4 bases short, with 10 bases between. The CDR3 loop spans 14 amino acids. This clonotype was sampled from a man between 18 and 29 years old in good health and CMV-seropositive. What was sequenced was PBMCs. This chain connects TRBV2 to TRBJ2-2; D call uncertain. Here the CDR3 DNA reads TGTGCCAGCAGTGTGCGTCCTCCCACCGGGGAGCTGTTTTTT. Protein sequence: CASSVRPPTGELFF.